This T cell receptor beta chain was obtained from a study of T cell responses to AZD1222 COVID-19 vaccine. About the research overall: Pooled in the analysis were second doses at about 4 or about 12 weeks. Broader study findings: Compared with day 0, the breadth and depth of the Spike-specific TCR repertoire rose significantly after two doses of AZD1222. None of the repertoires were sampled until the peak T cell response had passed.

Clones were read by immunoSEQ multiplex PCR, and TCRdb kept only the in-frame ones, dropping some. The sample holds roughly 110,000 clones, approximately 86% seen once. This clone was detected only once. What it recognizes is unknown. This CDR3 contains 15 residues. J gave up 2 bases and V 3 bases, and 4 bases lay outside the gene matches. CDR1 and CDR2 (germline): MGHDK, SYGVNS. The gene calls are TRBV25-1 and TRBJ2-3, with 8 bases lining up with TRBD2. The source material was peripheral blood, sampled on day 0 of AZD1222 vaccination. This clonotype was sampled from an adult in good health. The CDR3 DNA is TGTGCCAGCAGTGATAGCGGGGTTATCACAGATACGCAGTATTTT. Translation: CASSDSGVITDTQYF.